Following are 21 T cell receptor beta chains from one sample sequenced in a study of OX40 agonist ivuxolimab in advanced cancers. Method: immunoSEQ multiplex PCR; TCRdb's copy keeps in-frame clones and lacks some. The sample lists roughly 50,000 clones, approximately 88% occurring once. The sequencing here drew on CD4+ or CD8+ T cells sorted from blood, taken in a trial of the OX40 agonist ivuxolimab. Receptors originate from an adult with an advanced solid tumor such as melanoma, head and neck, liver or kidney cancer.

This chain links TRBV6-1 with TRBJ2-7, with D tentatively TRBD1 (6 bases). Deletions cut 3 bases from V and 7 bases from J, with 13 bases between. The CDR3 length is 13 residues. The germline gives CDR1 MNHNS, CDR2 SASEGT. CDR3 sequence reads: CASSEDSAGEQYV. CDR3 bases: TGTGCCAGCAGTGAGGACAGTGCTGGAGAGCAGTACGTC.

The gene calls are TRBV27 and TRBJ2-2; 9 nucleotides agree with TRBD2. The V segment lost 3 bases and the J segment 0 bases; nucleotides outside the gene matches: 8. The CDR3 length is 18 residues. Germline-derived CDR1 and CDR2 are MNHEY and SMNVEV (reference sequence). The CDR3 DNA is TGTGCCAGCAGTTTGTATAGCGGGGGCATTTCGAACACCGGGGAGCTGTTTTTT. Translating it yields CASSLYSGGISNTGELFF.

The chain recombines TRBV19 with TRBJ2-2, with 10 bases lining up with TRBD1. Germline V gives CDR1 LNHDA, CDR2 SQIVND (reference sequence). CDR3 length equals 16 residues. V trimming: 10 bases; J trimming: 0 bases; junction bases outside the gene matches: 8. The CDR3 DNA is TGTGCCACCGACAGGGGGCCCCTGTCGAACACCGGGGAGCTGTTTTTT. It translates to CATDRGPLSNTGELFF.

This chain uses TRBV2 with TRBJ2-2, with TRBD1 matching 8 bases. CDR1 and CDR2 (germline): SNHLY, FYNNEI. The CDR3 consists of 14 residues. V was clipped by 7 bases and J by 4 bases; unmatched bases: 5. The CDR3 region has the DNA TGTGCCAGCACCGACAGGGGAATCACCGGGGAGCTGTTTTTT. This codes for CASTDRGITGELFF.

This chain uses TRBV27 with TRBJ2-5, with D perhaps TRBD2 (5 bases). This CDR3 contains 15 residues. CDR1 MNHEY and CDR2 SMNVEV come from the germline V gene (reference sequence). V was shortened by 0 bases and J by 4 bases, with 12 bases between the two germline ends. In nucleotides, the CDR3 is TGTGCCAGCAGTTTATCCCCGGGGAGTGGAGAGACCCAGTACTTC. Its translation: CASSLSPGSGETQYF.

The chain uses TRBV5-1 and TRBJ1-2; 8 bases are a match to TRBD1. This CDR3 spans 15 amino acids. The V gene end was trimmed by 4 bases and the J gene end by 3 bases; junction bases not matched to a gene: 8. CDR1 and CDR2 (germline): SGHRS, YFSETQ. The CDR3 is CASSAGQGGYYGYTF. In DNA form, the CDR3 reads TGCGCCAGCAGCGCCGGACAGGGAGGTTACTATGGCTACACCTTC.

This chain links TRBV6-5 with TRBJ1-1, with D unclear. The germline V and J ends were trimmed by 1 base and 8 bases, with 17 bases remaining between them. Per germline, CDR1 MNHEY and CDR2 SVGAGI. There are 15 residues in the CDR3. CDR3 sequence: CASSYLSPTRPEAFF. The CDR3 region has the DNA TGTGCCAGCAGTTACTTATCCCCTACCAGGCCCGAAGCTTTCTTT.

J is TRBJ2-7 and V is TRBV19; D perhaps matches TRBD2 (5 bases). Per the germline V gene, CDR1 is LNHDA and CDR2 is SQIVND (reference sequence). The V end was cut by 6 bases, the J end by 0 bases, with 9 bases between. This CDR3 has 13 amino acids. CDR3 sequence (DNA): TGTGCCAGTAGGGCGGGCGGCTCCTACGAGCAGTACTTC. It codes for CASRAGGSYEQYF.

This chain joins TRBV2 and TRBJ1-2; unclear D gene. CDR1 SNHLY and CDR2 FYNNEI come from the germline V gene. The ends were cut back, 8 bases at V and 6 bases at J, with 19 bases in the middle. This CDR3 is built from 14 residues. CDR3 amino acids: CASQGSGSQNGYTF. DNA of the CDR3: TGTGCCAGCCAAGGATCGGGATCTCAGAATGGCTACACCTTC.

The chain carries TRBV5-6 and TRBJ1-2, with a tentative D call TRBD1 (6 bases). Trimming removed 0 bases at V and 3 bases at J, with 12 bases between. The CDR3 is made up of 15 amino acids. CDR1 is SGHDT and CDR2 is YYEEEE in the germline V gene. The CDR3 nucleotides read TGTGCCAGCAGCTTGGGGTCAGGGGCGTACTATGGCTACACCTTC. Translation: CASSLGSGAYYGYTF.

The rearrangement links TRBV10-3 to TRBJ2-1; D may match TRBD1 or TRBD2 (6 bases each). The CDR3 sequence is 11 residues long. Germline CDR1 reads ENHRY; CDR2 reads SYGVKD. V gave up 3 bases and J gave up 10 bases, with 7 bases separating them. Written as DNA, the CDR3 is TGTGCCATCAGTGACGGGGGCGAGCAGTTCTTC. Encoded protein: CAISDGGEQFF.

CDR3 coding DNA: TGTGCCAGCAGTGAAGCGGTCGGGGGTGAGATGGGGTCCTACGAGCAGTACTTC. Residues: CASSEAVGGEMGSYEQYF. The V call is TRBV6-1, the J call TRBJ2-7, with TRBD2 as a possible D gene (6 bases). V gave up 0 bases and J gave up 1 base, with 19 bases separating them. This CDR3 has 18 residues. CDR1 MNHNS and CDR2 SASEGT come from the germline V gene.

The V gene is TRBV27, the J gene TRBJ1-5, with D maybe TRBD1 (5 bases). The V gene's germline CDR1 is MNHEY and CDR2 SMNVEV (reference sequence). V shed 6 bases and J shed 6 bases, with 12 bases lying between them. The CDR3 is 13 residues long. The CDR3 region has the DNA TGTGCCAGCAGCTCTGGGGCCCGTCAGCCCCAGCATTTT. This encodes CASSSGARQPQHF.

This clone has more than one count but fewer than ten. The V call is TRBV9, the J call TRBJ2-2; no clear D. The CDR3 contains 12 residues. In germline, CDR1 is SGDLS, CDR2 YYNGEE. V lost 3 bases, J lost 3 bases, and 3 bases lay in between. CDR3 nucleotides: TGTGCCAGCAGCGCCTACACCGGGGAGCTGTTTTTT. It is translated as CASSAYTGELFF. Complete variable domain (other parts from reference TRBV9 and TRBJ2-2): DSGVTQTPKHLITATGQRVTLRCSPRSGDLSVYWYQQSLDQGLQFLIQYYNGEERAKGNILERFSAQQFPDLHSELNLSSLELGDSALYFCASSAYTGELFFGEGSRLTVL.

The chain recombines TRBV2 with TRBJ1-3, with D unclear. Deletions cut 1 base from V and 0 bases from J, with 7 bases between. The CDR3 consists of 15 residues. Germline CDR1 SNHLY, CDR2 FYNNEI. The CDR3 spells CASSEDADSGNTIYF. The CDR3 region has the DNA TGTGCCAGCAGTGAAGACGCCGACTCTGGAAACACCATATATTTT. Combining the CDR3 with reference TRBV2 and TRBJ1-3 gives the whole variable domain EPEVTQTPSHQVTQMGQEVILRCVPISNHLYFYWYRQILGQKVEFLVSFYNNEISEKSEIFDDQFSVERPDGSNFTLKIRSTKLEDSAMYFCASSEDADSGNTIYFGEGSWLTVV.

The rearrangement joins TRBV18 to TRBJ1-2; D is ambiguous. The CDR3 contains 13 residues. Deletions cut 1 base from V and 8 bases from J, with 11 bases between. Germline V CDR1 and CDR2: KGHSH, LQKENI. In nucleotides, the CDR3 is TGTGCCAGCTCACCACAACCTCAGTGGGGCTACACCTTC. Translated: CASSPQPQWGYTF.

The gene calls are TRBV29-1 and TRBJ2-5; 7 bases line up with TRBD1. Germline CDR1 reads SQVTM; CDR2 reads ANQGSEA. The CDR3 runs to 14 residues. Unmatched junction bases numbered 9, after V lost 3 bases and J lost 5 bases. The CDR3 sequence: CSVDEQGIGETQYF. The CDR3 nucleotides are TGCAGCGTTGACGAACAGGGGATAGGGGAGACCCAGTACTTC.

The CDR3 sequence: CASSYSLWEGGDEQFF. The CDR3, as DNA: TGTGCCAGCAGTTACTCCTTGTGGGAGGGCGGGGATGAGCAGTTCTTC. The chain is built from TRBV6-5 and TRBJ2-1; 7 bases align to TRBD2. The trim removed 0 bases at V and 8 bases at J, leaving 10 bases unmatched. CDR1 and CDR2 (germline): MNHEY, SVGAGI. This CDR3 comprises 16 residues.

J is TRBJ2-5 and V is TRBV10-3, with a possible D match to TRBD2 (6 bases). The V end lost 5 bases, the J end lost 1 base, and 8 bases lay between the germline ends. The CDR3 runs to 13 residues. The germline V gene has CDR1 ENHRY and CDR2 SYGVKD. This CDR3 is CAISRGTQETQYF. CDR3 DNA sequence: TGTGCCATCAGTCGGGGGACCCAAGAGACCCAGTACTTC.

V gene TRBV5-1 combines with J gene TRBJ1-2, with D unclear. This CDR3 is built from 15 residues. V lost 0 bases to trimming and J lost 0 bases, with 9 bases between them. The germline V gene encodes CDR1 SGHRS and CDR2 YFSETQ. The CDR3 region is CASSLVQDPNYGYTF. The DNA of the CDR3 is TGCGCCAGCAGCTTGGTGCAGGATCCTAACTATGGCTACACCTTC.

The count of this clone is one. The chain couples TRBV7-8 to TRBJ2-7, with D perhaps assigned TRBD1 or TRBD2 (5 bases each). The CDR3 loop spans 15 amino acids. The V end was cut by 1 base, the J end by 1 base, with 11 bases between. CDR1 is SGHVS and CDR2 is FQNEAQ in the germline V gene. The CDR3 DNA is TGTGCCAGCAGCTTAGTCAGGGAGCTATCCTACGAGCAGTACTTC. This translates into CASSLVRELSYEQYF.